These T cell receptor beta chains were read from a single sample in a study of blood T cell repertoires in COVID-19. Produced via immunoSEQ multiplex PCR; TCRdb's table is partial and in-frame only. The sample consists of more than 300,000 clones, approximately 87% of them appearing once. The sequenced sample was peripheral blood. These receptors came from a woman in her 50s with COVID-19, enrolled during active disease. CDR3s include the opening cysteine and the closing phenylalanine or tryptophan. Fields, in order: J gene, V gene, D gene, clone size, CDR3 protein, CDR3 DNA. D genes are given only for firm matches. Expanded clones get a size class; other rows say once, few or many, or leave the size out.

J: TRBJ2-5
V: TRBV6-2/TRBV6-3
D: TRBD2
size: .
CDR3: CASSYGAGVKTQYF
DNA: TGTGCCAGCAGTTACGGGGCGGGAGTAAAGACCCAGTACTTC

J: TRBJ1-4
V: TRBV6-5
D: TRBD1
size: .
CDR3: CASSYDATGGEKLFF
DNA: TGTGCCAGCAGTTATGACGCTACAGGGGGTGAAAAACTGTTTTTT

J: TRBJ1-2
V: TRBV6-2/TRBV6-3
D: .
size: .
CDR3: CASSYPGQFLGYTF
DNA: TGTGCCAGCAGTTACCCGGGACAATTTTTAGGCTACACCTTC

J: TRBJ2-1
V: TRBV11-2
D: TRBD2
size: .
CDR3: CASGPQRESREQFF
DNA: TGTGCCAGCGGCCCCCAGCGGGAGTCCCGGGAGCAGTTCTTC

J: TRBJ1-3
V: TRBV6-1
D: .
size: .
CDR3: CASSETGRGTGNTIYF
DNA: TGTGCCAGCAGTGAAACGGGAAGGGGGACTGGAAACACCATATATTTT

J: TRBJ1-2
V: TRBV11-2
D: TRBD1
size: once
CDR3: CASSPGTGGYGYTF
DNA: TGTGCCAGCAGCCCCGGGACAGGGGGATATGGCTACACCTTC

J: TRBJ2-7
V: TRBV9
D: TRBD2
size: .
CDR3: CASSVREGPYEQYF
DNA: TGTGCCAGCAGCGTGCGGGAGGGCCCGTACGAGCAGTACTTC

J: TRBJ2-1
V: TRBV3-1/TRBV3-2
D: .
size: .
CDR3: CASSPGTKSYNEQFF
DNA: TGTGCCAGCAGCCCCGGGACAAAGAGCTACAATGAGCAGTTCTTC

J: TRBJ1-1
V: TRBV5-1
D: .
size: .
CDR3: CATSVGQMNTEAFF
DNA: TGCGCCACTTCGGTAGGACAGATGAACACTGAAGCTTTCTTT

J: TRBJ2-7
V: TRBV6-5
D: .
size: .
CDR3: CASRVGTSDGGQYF
DNA: TGTGCCAGCAGGGTAGGGACAAGCGATGGGGGGCAGTACTTC

J: TRBJ2-2
V: TRBV19
D: TRBD2
size: .
CDR3: CASKRTSLNTGELFF
DNA: TGTGCCAGTAAGCGGACTAGTTTGAACACCGGGGAGCTGTTTTTT

J: TRBJ1-1
V: TRBV30
D: .
size: .
CDR3: CAWRTGPNTEAFF
DNA: TGTGCCTGGAGGACGGGTCCGAACACTGAAGCTTTCTTT

J: TRBJ1-2
V: TRBV3-1/TRBV3-2
D: .
size: .
CDR3: CASSQRSVFYGYTF
DNA: TGTGCCAGCAGCCAAAGATCGGTTTTCTATGGCTACACCTTC

J: TRBJ2-7
V: TRBV5-1
D: TRBD2
size: .
CDR3: CASSLGGAGAYEQYF
DNA: TGCGCCAGCAGCTTGGGGGGAGCGGGAGCCTACGAGCAGTACTTC

J: TRBJ2-3
V: TRBV24-1
D: .
size: .
CDR3: CATSAIGGQADTQYF
DNA: TGTGCCACCAGTGCCATCGGGGGGCAGGCAGATACGCAGTATTTT

J: TRBJ2-2
V: TRBV2
D: .
size: .
CDR3: CASNRAGELFF
DNA: TGTGCCAGCAATCGGGCCGGGGAGCTGTTTTTT

J: TRBJ2-7
V: TRBV7-9
D: .
size: .
CDR3: CASSLVDNYEQYF
DNA: TGTGCCAGCAGCTTGGTAGATAACTACGAGCAGTACTTC

J: TRBJ2-5
V: TRBV10-3
D: .
size: .
CDR3: CATGGALVYQETQYF
DNA: TGTGCCACGGGCGGGGCTCTGGTGTATCAAGAGACCCAGTACTTC

J: TRBJ1-4
V: TRBV25-1
D: .
size: once
CDR3: CASSDIGGKGEKLFF
DNA: TGTGCCAGCAGTGATATAGGGGGTAAAGGAGAAAAACTGTTTTTT

J: TRBJ1-6
V: TRBV6-5
D: TRBD1
size: .
CDR3: CASSWTGNSPLHF
DNA: TGTGCCAGCAGTTGGACAGGGAATTCACCCCTCCACTTT

J: TRBJ1-2
V: TRBV30
D: .
size: .
CDR3: CAWSALAGDGYTF
DNA: TGTGCCTGGAGCGCTTTGGCAGGGGACGGCTACACCTTC

J: TRBJ1-4
V: TRBV5-1
D: .
size: .
CDR3: CASSLTGTSTNEKLFF
DNA: TGCGCCAGCAGCTTAACAGGGACCTCAACTAATGAAAAACTGTTTTTT

J: TRBJ2-1
V: TRBV9
D: TRBD1
size: few
CDR3: CASSVRTGLGNEQFF
DNA: TGTGCCAGCAGCGTAAGGACAGGGTTGGGCAATGAGCAGTTCTTC

J: TRBJ2-1
V: TRBV7-2
D: .
size: once
CDR3: CASSAVAGRGYNEQFF
DNA: TGTGCCAGCAGCGCCGTGGCGGGGAGGGGGTACAATGAGCAGTTCTTC

J: TRBJ2-7
V: TRBV23-1
D: .
size: .
CDR3: CASSRPHADTSLGQQYF
DNA: TGCGCCAGCAGTCGCCCTCACGCGGATACCTCACTCGGCCAGCAGTACTTC

J: TRBJ2-2
V: TRBV7-8
D: TRBD2
size: .
CDR3: CASSLESSGTGPMDTGELFF
DNA: TGTGCCAGCAGCTTAGAGTCAAGCGGGACTGGCCCCATGGACACCGGGGAGCTGTTTTTT

J: TRBJ1-5
V: TRBV28
D: TRBD1
size: .
CDR3: CASSTAGTGGKPQHF
DNA: TGTGCCAGCAGCACCGCCGGGACAGGGGGGAAGCCCCAGCATTTT

J: TRBJ1-2
V: TRBV27
D: .
size: .
CDR3: CASSLTGTDGYTF
DNA: TGTGCCAGCTCGTTAACAGGAACTGATGGCTACACCTTC

J: TRBJ2-6
V: TRBV5-1
D: .
size: .
CDR3: CASSPGVTGANVLTF
DNA: TGCGCCAGCAGCCCCGGGGTAACTGGGGCCAACGTCCTGACTTTC